The source of this TCR beta chain is a study of PD-1 blockade in classical Hodgkin lymphoma. Brentuximab vedotin exposure varied among the patients, all of whom had relapsed after autologous stem cell transplantation. The CDR3 spans 13 residues. Germline CDR1 and CDR2: SGHRS and YFSETQ. With 8 bases removed from V and 2 bases from J, the gap between germline ends came to 12 bases. Assay: immunoSEQ multiplex PCR; the TCRdb copy retains only in-frame clones and omits some. The sample lists over 80,000 clones, around 90% seen once, with less than 3.5% in the top ten. Broader study findings: The drivers behind the repertoire differences, possibly disease activity or prior therapy, remain undefined.

To note about this clone: Its target is not known.

The input for sequencing was peripheral blood mononuclear cells (PBMCs), taken at baseline. This TCR was recovered from a human donor with classical Hodgkin lymphoma. J is TRBJ2-3 and V is TRBV5-1; D perhaps matches TRBD1 (6 bases). Here the CDR3 reads CASTGTNTDTQYF. Written as DNA, the CDR3 is TGCGCCAGTACCGGGACAAACACAGATACGCAGTATTTT.